The 19 T cell receptor beta chains below come from one sample, sequenced in a study of T-cell memory formation after mild COVID-19. From the 5' RACE reads, TCRdb called clonotypes with MiXCR, one entry per CDR3 protein. This table holds 90,000 to 120,000 distinct CDR3 sequences, 15% to 20% found once. The sequencing input was PBMCs or a T cell subset sorted from them (not recorded which). These TCRs come from a young man who had mild COVID-19 (a few samples of this study predate the infection). Cell type and time point are not known.

Ten or more counts support this clonotype. The genes are TRBV7-3 and TRBJ2-3, with 8 nucleotides matching TRBD1. The CDR3 spans 15 residues. V dropped 5 bases and J dropped 6; count of bases not matched to a gene: 10. CDR1 is SGHTA and CDR2 is FQGTGA in the germline V gene. The DNA of the CDR3 is TGTGCCAGCAGCCTTAATGGACAGGGAAGGGATACGCAGTATTTT. It yields the protein CASSLNGQGRDTQYF.

A few counts support this clonotype. The chain has TRBV12-3 or TRBV12-4 and TRBJ1-2, with TRBD1 matching over 7 bases. This CDR3 region has 15 residues. The J segment lost 4 bases and the V segment lost 2 bases, leaving 7 bases of the junction unmatched. This chain's CDR3 is CASSLTGVGSYGYTF. For the CDR3, the DNA is TGTGCCAGCAGTTTAACAGGGGTTGGGAGCTATGGCTACACCTTC.

The V call is TRBV28, the J call TRBJ2-5, with D possibly being TRBD1 or TRBD2 (5 bases each). Trimming took 9 bases from V and 5 from J, leaving 19 bases between them. This CDR3 comprises 14 residues. Germline V CDR1 and CDR2: MDHEN, SYDVKM. CDR3 sequence reads: CASTGTFLGETQYF. CDR3 in DNA: TGTGCCAGTACCGGGACCTTCCTAGGGGAGACCCAGTACTTC.

The J gene is TRBJ1-1, the V gene TRBV5-1, with TRBD1 matching 8 bases. The V gene end was trimmed by 7 bases and the J gene end by 8 bases; junction bases not matched to a gene: 10. The germline V gene encodes CDR1 SGHRS and CDR2 YFSETQ. This CDR3 region has 13 residues. CDR3 region: CASVYDQGAEAFF. The CDR3 bases are TGCGCCAGCGTATACGACCAGGGGGCGGAAGCTTTCTTT.

The V and J genes are TRBV4-3 and TRBJ1-3; 8 nucleotides agree with TRBD1. The CDR3 is 15 residues long. Trimming cost V 4 bases and J 2 bases; bases outside gene matches: 4. Germline CDR1 reads LGHNA; CDR2 reads YSLEER. CDR3 sequence reads: CASSRGQGTGNTIYF. The CDR3 region has the DNA TGCGCCAGCAGCCGAGGACAGGGTACTGGAAACACCATATATTTT.

At least ten counts were recorded for this clonotype. The chain joins TRBV28 to TRBJ2-7; D may be TRBD1 or TRBD2 (5 bases each). V was shortened by 5 bases and J by 3 bases, with 14 bases between the two germline ends. The CDR3 runs 14 residues. CDR1 and CDR2 (germline): MDHEN, SYDVKM. Here the CDR3 DNA reads TGTGCCAGCAGTCACCCCGGGGCAGGCTACGAGCAGTACGTC. Protein product: CASSHPGAGYEQYV.

The V and J genes are TRBV5-5 and TRBJ2-1, with no clear D. Germline lookup yields CDR1 SGHKS and CDR2 YYEKEE (reference sequence). Deletions cut 7 bases from V and 1 base from J, with 12 bases between. This CDR3 region has 14 residues. CDR3 region: CASVENPSYNEQFF. DNA for the CDR3: TGTGCCAGCGTGGAGAATCCTTCCTACAATGAGCAGTTCTTC. The whole variable domain, remainder taken from reference TRBV5-5 and TRBJ2-1, is DAGVTQSPTHLIKTRGQQVTLRCSPISGHKSVSWYQQVLGQGPQFIFQYYEKEERGRGNFPDRFSARQFPNYSSELNVNALLLGDSALYLCASVENPSYNEQFFGPGTRLTVL.

The table lists this clonotype with a few counts. The rearrangement links TRBV5-5 to TRBJ2-4; D gene unclear. From germline, CDR1 is SGHKS and CDR2 YYEKEE (reference sequence). V was cut by 0 bases and J by 2 bases, with 3 bases left in between. The CDR3 is 13 residues long. The CDR3 loop is CASSLEPKNIQYF. The CDR3, as DNA: TGTGCCAGCAGCTTGGAACCCAAAAACATTCAGTACTTC.

This clonotype was observed a handful of times. V and J are TRBV2 and TRBJ2-4, with TRBD1 identical over 8 bases. The CDR3 is 15 residues long. CDR1 and CDR2 from the germline V gene are SNHLY and FYNNEI. V lost 5 bases, J lost 4 bases, and 7 bases stayed unmatched. CDR3 in DNA: TGTGCCAGCAGTCAGAGGACAGGGATAAAAAACATTCAGTACTTC. As protein: CASSQRTGIKNIQYF.

This sequence joins TRBV5-4 and TRBJ2-3, with D perhaps TRBD2 (5 bases). V was trimmed by 0 bases and J by 5 bases, leaving 13 bases between them. The CDR3 sequence is 15 residues long. Germline V gives CDR1 SGHNT, CDR2 YYREEE (reference sequence). CDR3 amino acids: CASSLGGPRGDTQYF. The DNA of the CDR3 is TGTGCCAGCAGCTTGGGCGGGCCCCGCGGAGATACGCAGTATTTT.

This clonotype was counted only a few times. The genes are TRBV2 and TRBJ2-7, with D maybe TRBD1 (5 bases). Trimming stripped 11 bases from V and 3 bases from J, with 14 bases between. This CDR3 is 12 amino acids long. Germline assignment: CDR1 SNHLY and CDR2 FYNNEI. The CDR3 DNA sequence: TGTGCCGGCTCAGGGCAGGGCTACGAGCAGTACGTC. Translation gives CAGSGQGYEQYV.

This clonotype was counted only a few times. The chain recombines TRBV5-1 with TRBJ2-3; 9 bases map to TRBD1. The CDR3 consists of 18 residues. Trimming cost V 2 bases and J 3 bases; bases outside gene matches: 13. Germline CDR1 is SGHRS and CDR2 is YFSETQ. The CDR3 protein is CASSFSTRDRVSTDTQYF. In DNA, the CDR3 is TGCGCCAGCAGCTTCAGCACCCGGGACAGGGTATCAACAGATACGCAGTATTTT.

The genes are TRBV4-3 and TRBJ2-5, with TRBD2 identical over 7 bases. This CDR3 has 15 residues. Germline-derived CDR1 and CDR2 are LGHNA and YSLEER. With V trimmed by 0 bases and J by 5 bases, 6 bases remained unmatched. CDR3 bases: TGCGCCAGCAGCCAAGACGGACTAGAATGGGAGACCCAGTACTTC. Protein product: CASSQDGLEWETQYF.

This clonotype was recorded at least ten times. The chain has TRBV3-1 and TRBJ1-5; D gene uncertain. The germline V and J ends were trimmed by 1 base and 7 bases, with 11 bases remaining between them. The CDR3 contains 14 residues. Germline loops: CDR1 LGHDT, CDR2 YNNKEL (reference sequence). Here the CDR3 reads CASSQGEVWQPQHF. The CDR3 DNA reads as TGTGCCAGCAGCCAAGGGGAGGTCTGGCAGCCCCAGCATTTT.

This clonotype was picked up many times. V gene TRBV12-3 or TRBV12-4 combines with J gene TRBJ1-1; possible D gene TRBD1, 6 bases. Between the trimmed V and J ends, which lost 5 bases and 4 bases, there was a span of 14 bases. The CDR3 loop spans 14 amino acids. As DNA, the CDR3 is TGTGCCAGCAGTCCAGGGGACAAGGGCACTGAAGCTTTCTTT. This gives the protein CASSPGDKGTEAFF.

The chain combines TRBV7-3 with TRBJ2-3; 9 bases agree with TRBD1. With V trimmed by 5 bases and J by 0 bases, 3 bases remained unmatched. The length of the CDR3 is 15 residues. Germline-derived CDR1 and CDR2 are SGHTA and FQGTGA. The CDR3 DNA follows: TGTGCCAGCAGCCCTGGGACAGGGAGCACAGATACGCAGTATTTT. As protein: CASSPGTGSTDTQYF.

This clonotype appeared a few times. The chain uses TRBV28 and TRBJ2-3, with D tentatively TRBD1 or TRBD2 (5 bases each). The germline V and J ends were trimmed by 1 base and 1 base, with 9 bases remaining between them. Germline CDR1 is MDHEN and CDR2 is SYDVKM. The CDR3 extends over 15 amino acids. The CDR3 is CASSLSGAGTDTQYF. In DNA, the CDR3 is TGTGCCAGCAGTTTATCCGGGGCGGGCACAGATACGCAGTATTTT. The full variable domain, rest sourced from reference TRBV28 and TRBJ2-3, is DVKVTQSSRYLVKRTGEKVFLECVQDMDHENMFWYRQDPGLGLRLIYFSYDVKMKEKGDIPEGYSVSREKKERFSLILESASTNQTSMYLCASSLSGAGTDTQYFGPGTRLTVL.

This clonotype was seen only a few times. The chain employs TRBV18 and TRBJ2-3, with D uncertain. Germline values: CDR1 KGHSH, CDR2 LQKENI. V was shortened by 0 bases and J by 0 bases, with 13 bases between the two germline ends. CDR3 length: 17 amino acids. The CDR3 DNA reads as TGTGCCAGCTCACCACCGTGGACCGATTACAGCACAGATACGCAGTATTTT. This codes for CASSPPWTDYSTDTQYF.

The gene calls are TRBV4-3 and TRBJ2-7; TRBD2 matches at 11 bases. The CDR3 sequence is 16 residues long. V lost 0 bases, J lost 2 bases, and 3 bases stayed unmatched. CDR1 and CDR2 from the germline V gene are LGHNA and YSLEER. CDR3 protein: CASSQDTSGGTYEQYF. CDR3 DNA sequence: TGCGCCAGCAGCCAAGACACTAGCGGGGGAACCTACGAGCAGTACTTC.